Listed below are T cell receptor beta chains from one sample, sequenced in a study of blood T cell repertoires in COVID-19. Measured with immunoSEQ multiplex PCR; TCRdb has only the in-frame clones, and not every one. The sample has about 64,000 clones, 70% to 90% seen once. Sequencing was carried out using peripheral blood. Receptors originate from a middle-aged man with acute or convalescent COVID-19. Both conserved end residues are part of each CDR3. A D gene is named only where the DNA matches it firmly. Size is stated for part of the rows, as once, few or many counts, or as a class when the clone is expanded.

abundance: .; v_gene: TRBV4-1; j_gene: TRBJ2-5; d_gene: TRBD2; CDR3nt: TGCGCCAGCAGCCGCGGGGGGGCTTCCCGGGGAGAGACCCAGTACTTC; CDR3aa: CASSRGGASRGETQYF
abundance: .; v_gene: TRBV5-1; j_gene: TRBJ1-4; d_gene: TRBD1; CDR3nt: TGCGCCAGCAGGACCGGGACAGGGTCTGAAAAACTGTTTTTT; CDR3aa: CASRTGTGSEKLFF
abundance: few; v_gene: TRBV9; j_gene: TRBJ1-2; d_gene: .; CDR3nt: TGTGCCAGCAGCGCTTCGCTAAGACAGAAAAGGGAAAACTATGGCTACACCTTC; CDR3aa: CASSASLRQKRENYGYTF
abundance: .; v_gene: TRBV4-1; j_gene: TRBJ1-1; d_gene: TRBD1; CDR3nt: TGCGCCAGCAGCCATTCTTTGACAGGGTCGGCTGAAGCTTTCTTT; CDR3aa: CASSHSLTGSAEAFF
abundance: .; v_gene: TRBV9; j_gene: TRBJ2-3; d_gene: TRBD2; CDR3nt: TGTGCCAGCACCCCACTAGCGGGGAACACAGATACGCAGTATTTT; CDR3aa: CASTPLAGNTDTQYF
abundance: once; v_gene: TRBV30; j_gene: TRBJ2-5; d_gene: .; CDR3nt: TGTGCCTGGAGTGTTGGTAAGGGGATGGAGACCCAGTACTTC; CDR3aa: CAWSVGKGMETQYF
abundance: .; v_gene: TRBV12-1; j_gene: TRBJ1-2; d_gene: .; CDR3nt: TGTGCCAGCAGCCTCCTCGCCGAGACAGCCTATGGCTACACCTTC; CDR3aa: CASSLLAETAYGYTF
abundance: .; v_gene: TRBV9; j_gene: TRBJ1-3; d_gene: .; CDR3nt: TGTGCCAGCAGCGAGGGTTCGGGGGACGGGAGAAACACCATATATTTT; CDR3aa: CASSEGSGDGRNTIYF
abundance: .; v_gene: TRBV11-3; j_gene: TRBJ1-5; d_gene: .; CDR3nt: TGTGCCAGCAGCCCCCCCTTGACGGGGAAGGGTCGCAATCAGCCCCAGCATTTT; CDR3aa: CASSPPLTGKGRNQPQHF
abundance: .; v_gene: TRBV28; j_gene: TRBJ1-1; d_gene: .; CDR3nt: TGTGCCAGCAGCCAATGGGGGGGAATGACTGAAGCTTTCTTT; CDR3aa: CASSQWGGMTEAFF
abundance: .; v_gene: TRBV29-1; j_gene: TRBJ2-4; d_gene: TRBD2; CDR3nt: TGCAGCGTTGAGACTAAGGGAGGGAACATTCAGTACTTC; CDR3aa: CSVETKGGNIQYF
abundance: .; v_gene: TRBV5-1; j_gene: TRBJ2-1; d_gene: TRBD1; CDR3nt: TGCGCCAGCAGCTTCGGACAGGGCTACAATGAGCAGTTCTTC; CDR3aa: CASSFGQGYNEQFF
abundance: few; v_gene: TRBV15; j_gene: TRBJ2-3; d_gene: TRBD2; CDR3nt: TGTGCCACCGGCCAGCGGGGTACGCAGTATTTT; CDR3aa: CATGQRGTQYF
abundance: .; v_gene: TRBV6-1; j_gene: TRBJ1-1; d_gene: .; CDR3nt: TGTGCCAGCAGTGAAAGGAGGAACACTGAAGCTTTCTTT; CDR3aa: CASSERRNTEAFF
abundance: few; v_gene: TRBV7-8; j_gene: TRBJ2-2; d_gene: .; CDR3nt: TGTGCCAGCAGCTTAACGGTTGCCGGGGAGCTGTTTTTT; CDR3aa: CASSLTVAGELFF
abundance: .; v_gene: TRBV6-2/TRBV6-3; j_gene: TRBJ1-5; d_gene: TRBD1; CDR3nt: TGTGCCAGCAGCGGCGACCTCGGGACAGGGGCACCCAATCAGCCCCAGCATTTT; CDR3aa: CASSGDLGTGAPNQPQHF
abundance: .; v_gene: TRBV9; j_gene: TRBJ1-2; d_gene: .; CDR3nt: TGTGCCAGCAGTGGATTTACAGGGAATGGCTACACCTTC; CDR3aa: CASSGFTGNGYTF
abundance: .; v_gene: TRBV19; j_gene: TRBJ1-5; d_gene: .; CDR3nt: TGTGCCAGTAGTATTAGGGACTCCCGGCATTTT; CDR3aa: CASSIRDSRHF
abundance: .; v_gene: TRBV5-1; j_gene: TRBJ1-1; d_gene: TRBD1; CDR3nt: TGCGCCAGCAGCGTACGGACAGGAGGGGATCTGAACACTGAAGCTTTCTTT; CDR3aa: CASSVRTGGDLNTEAFF
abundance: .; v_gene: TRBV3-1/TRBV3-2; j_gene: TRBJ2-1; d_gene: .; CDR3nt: TGTGCCAGCAGCCAAGCCCGGGTCGCGGATGAGCAGTTCTTC; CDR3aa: CASSQARVADEQFF
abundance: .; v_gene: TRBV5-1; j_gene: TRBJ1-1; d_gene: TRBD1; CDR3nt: TGCGCCAGCAGCTTGGGACAGGGGCAGGGCACTGAAGCTTTCTTT; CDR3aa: CASSLGQGQGTEAFF
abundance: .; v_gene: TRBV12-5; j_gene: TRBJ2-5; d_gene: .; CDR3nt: TGTGCTAGTGGTTTGGGCCTCGGGGTAGAGACCCAGTACTTC; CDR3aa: CASGLGLGVETQYF
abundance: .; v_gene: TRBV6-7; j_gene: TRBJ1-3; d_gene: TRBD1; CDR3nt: TGTGCCAGCAGTGACGGACAGGCGGACTCTGGAAACACCATATATTTT; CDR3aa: CASSDGQADSGNTIYF
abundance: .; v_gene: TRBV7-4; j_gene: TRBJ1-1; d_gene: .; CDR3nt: TGTGCCAGCAGCCCTCGTACGGGGACTGAAGCTTTCTTT; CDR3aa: CASSPRTGTEAFF
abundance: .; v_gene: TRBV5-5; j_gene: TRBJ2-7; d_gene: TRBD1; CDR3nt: TGTGCCAGCAGCTCCCTGACAGGGTCCAACCCATTCTACGAGCAGTACTTC; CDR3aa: CASSSLTGSNPFYEQYF
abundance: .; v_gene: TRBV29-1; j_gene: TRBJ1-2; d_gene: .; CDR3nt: TGCAGCGTTGAGGAGGGTGGCTACACCTTC; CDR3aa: CSVEEGGYTF
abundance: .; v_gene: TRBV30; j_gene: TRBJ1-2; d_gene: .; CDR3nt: TGTGCCTGGGAATACCCGCACCGAGCTAACTATGGCTACACCTTC; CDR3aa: CAWEYPHRANYGYTF
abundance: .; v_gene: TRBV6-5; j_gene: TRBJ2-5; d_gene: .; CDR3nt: TGTGCCAGCAGCCCGGCACCCAGGGAGACCCAGTACTTC; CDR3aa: CASSPAPRETQYF
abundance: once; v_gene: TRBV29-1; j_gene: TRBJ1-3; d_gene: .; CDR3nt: TGCAGCGTTGATCCCAAACAGTTCCCCTCTGGAAACACCATATATTTT; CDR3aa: CSVDPKQFPSGNTIYF